This T cell receptor beta chain was recovered during a study of cytomegalovirus exposure and HLA in healthy donors. The PCR employed 60 Vbeta primers together with 13 Jbeta primers. Libraries were prepared by immunoSEQ multiplex PCR; TCRdb keeps only in-frame clonotypes and omits some of them. Of more than 95,000 clones in the sample, roughly three quarters were seen once. The V and J ends lost 2 bases and 5 bases respectively, with 13 bases between them. This CDR3 is built from 15 residues. Germline V gene lookup returns CDR1 SGHTA and CDR2 FQGTGA. This clone has a single count. The sequencing sample was made of PBMCs. This clonotype originated in a man aged 25 to 40 in good health and CMV-seropositive. The chain has TRBV7-3 and TRBJ2-4; a possible D gene is TRBD2 (6 bases). The CDR3 here is CASSLGAGTENIQYF. The DNA for the CDR3 is TGTGCCAGCAGCTTAGGGGCGGGGACTGAAAACATTCAGTACTTC. Combining the CDR3 with reference TRBV7-3 and TRBJ2-4 gives the whole variable domain GAGVSQTPSNKVTEKGKYVELRCDPISGHTALYWYRQSLGQGPEFLIYFQGTGAADDSGLPNDRFFAVRPEGSVSTLKIQRTERGDSAVYLCASSLGAGTENIQYFGAGTRLSVL.